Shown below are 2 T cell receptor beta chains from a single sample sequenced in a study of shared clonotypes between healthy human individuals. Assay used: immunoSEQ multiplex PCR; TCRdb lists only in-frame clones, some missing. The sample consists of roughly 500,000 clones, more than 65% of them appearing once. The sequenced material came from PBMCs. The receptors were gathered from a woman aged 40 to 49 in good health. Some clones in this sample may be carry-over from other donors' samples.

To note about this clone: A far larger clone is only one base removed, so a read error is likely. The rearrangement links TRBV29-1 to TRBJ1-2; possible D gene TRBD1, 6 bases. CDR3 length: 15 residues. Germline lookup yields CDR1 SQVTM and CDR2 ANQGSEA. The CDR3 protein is CIVAYTSGWGQGYTF. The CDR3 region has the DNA TGCATCGTTGCTTATACCTCGGGATGGGGGCAGGGCTACACCTTC.

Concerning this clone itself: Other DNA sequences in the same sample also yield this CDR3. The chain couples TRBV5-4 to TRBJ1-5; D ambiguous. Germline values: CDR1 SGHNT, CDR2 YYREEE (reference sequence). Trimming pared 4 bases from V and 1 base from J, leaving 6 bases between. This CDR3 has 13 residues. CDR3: CASSLDSNQPQHF. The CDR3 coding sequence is TGTGCCAGCAGCCTAGACAGCAATCAGCCCCAGCATTTT.